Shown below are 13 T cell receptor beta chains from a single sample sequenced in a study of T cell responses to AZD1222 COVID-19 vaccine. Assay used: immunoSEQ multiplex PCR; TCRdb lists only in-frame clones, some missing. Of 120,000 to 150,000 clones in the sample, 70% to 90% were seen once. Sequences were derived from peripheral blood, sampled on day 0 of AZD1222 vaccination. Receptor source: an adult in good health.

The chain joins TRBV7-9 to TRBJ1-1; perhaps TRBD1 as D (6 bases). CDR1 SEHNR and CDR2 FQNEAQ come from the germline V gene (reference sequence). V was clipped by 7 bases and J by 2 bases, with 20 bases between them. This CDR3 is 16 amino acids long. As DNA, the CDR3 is TGTGCCAGCACCACACTCTTAAGGGGGGGAAACACTGAAGCTTTCTTT. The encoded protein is CASTTLLRGGNTEAFF.

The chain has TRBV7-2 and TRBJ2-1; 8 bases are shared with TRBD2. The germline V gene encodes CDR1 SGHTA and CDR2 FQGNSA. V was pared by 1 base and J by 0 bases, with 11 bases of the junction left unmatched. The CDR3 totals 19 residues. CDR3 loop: CASSLVQRGRPRSYNEQFF. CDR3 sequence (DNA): TGTGCCAGCAGCTTAGTCCAGCGGGGGAGACCGCGCTCCTACAATGAGCAGTTCTTC.

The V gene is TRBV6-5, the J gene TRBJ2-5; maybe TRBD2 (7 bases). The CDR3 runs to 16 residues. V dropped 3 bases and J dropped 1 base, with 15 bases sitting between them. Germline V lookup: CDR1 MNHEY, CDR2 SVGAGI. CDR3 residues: CASSYGGGGPQETQYF. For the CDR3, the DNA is TGTGCCAGCAGTTATGGTGGGGGGGGGCCCCAAGAGACCCAGTACTTC.

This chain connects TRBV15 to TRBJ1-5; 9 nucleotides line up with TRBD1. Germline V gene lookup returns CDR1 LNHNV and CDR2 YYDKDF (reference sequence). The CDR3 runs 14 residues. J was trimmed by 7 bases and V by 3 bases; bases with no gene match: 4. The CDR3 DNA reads TGTGCCACCAGCAGTTCAACAGGGGGCCAGCCCCAGCATTTT. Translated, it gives CATSSSTGGQPQHF.

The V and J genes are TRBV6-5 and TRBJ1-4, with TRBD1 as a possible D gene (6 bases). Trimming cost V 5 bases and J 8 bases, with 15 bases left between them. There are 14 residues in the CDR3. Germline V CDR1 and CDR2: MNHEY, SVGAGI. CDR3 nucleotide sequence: TGTGCCAGCAGTCGAGACAGGCTGGAAGAAAAACTGTTTTTT. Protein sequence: CASSRDRLEEKLFF.

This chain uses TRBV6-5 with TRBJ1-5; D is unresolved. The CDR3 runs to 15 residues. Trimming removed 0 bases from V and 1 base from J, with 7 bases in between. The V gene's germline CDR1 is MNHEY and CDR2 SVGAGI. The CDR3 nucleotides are TGTGCCAGCAGTTACTCCCAACGGAGCAATCAGCCCCAGCATTTT. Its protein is CASSYSQRSNQPQHF.

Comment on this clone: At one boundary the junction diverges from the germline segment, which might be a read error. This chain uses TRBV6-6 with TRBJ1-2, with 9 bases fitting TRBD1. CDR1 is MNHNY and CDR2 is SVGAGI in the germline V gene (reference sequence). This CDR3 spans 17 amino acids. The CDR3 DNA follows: TGTGCCAGCAGTCGAAGCAGTCCGAGTGGGACAGGGCAATTCTTGGTCTTC. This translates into CASSRSSPSGTGQFLVF.

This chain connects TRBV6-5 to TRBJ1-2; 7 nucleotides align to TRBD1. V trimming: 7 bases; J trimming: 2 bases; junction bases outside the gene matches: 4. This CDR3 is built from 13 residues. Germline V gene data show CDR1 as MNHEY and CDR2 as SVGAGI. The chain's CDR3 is CASTQTGNYGYTF. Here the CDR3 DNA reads TGTGCCAGCACCCAGACAGGGAACTATGGCTACACCTTC.

CDR3 sequence reads: CASSSPQGGDIQYF. CDR3 coding DNA: TGTGCCAGCAGCTCCCCACAGGGGGGAGACATTCAGTACTTC. The chain combines TRBV5-4 with TRBJ2-4; 8 bases are a match to TRBD1. The CDR3 is 14 residues long. Trimming took 3 bases from V and 8 from J; bases not matched to a gene: 7. The germline V gene encodes CDR1 SGHNT and CDR2 YYREEE (reference sequence).

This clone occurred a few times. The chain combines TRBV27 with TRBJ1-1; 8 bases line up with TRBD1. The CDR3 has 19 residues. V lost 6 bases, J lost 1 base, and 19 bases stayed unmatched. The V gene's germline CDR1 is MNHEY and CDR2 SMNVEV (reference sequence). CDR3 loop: CASSSRGRGRDLANTEAFF. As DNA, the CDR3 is TGTGCCAGCAGCTCACGGGGCAGGGGGCGGGACCTGGCGAACACTGAAGCTTTCTTT.

CDR3 nucleotides: TGTGCCAGCGGAGCCCGGGGACTAGCGGTAAATGAGCAGTTCTTC. Its translation is CASGARGLAVNEQFF. V usage is TRBV3-1 (or the pseudogene TRBV3-2) and J usage is TRBJ2-1, with TRBD2 matching 11 bases. Trimming cost V 8 bases and J 7 bases; bases outside gene matches: 10. The CDR3 has 15 residues. Germline CDR1 LGHDT, CDR2 YNNKEL (reference sequence).

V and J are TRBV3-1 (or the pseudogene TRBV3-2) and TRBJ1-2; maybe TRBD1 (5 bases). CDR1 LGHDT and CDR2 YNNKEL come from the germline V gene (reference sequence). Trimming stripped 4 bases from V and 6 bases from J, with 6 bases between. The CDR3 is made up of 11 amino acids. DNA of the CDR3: TGTGCCAGCAGCCGGGGCGATGGCTACACCTTC. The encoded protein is CASSRGDGYTF.

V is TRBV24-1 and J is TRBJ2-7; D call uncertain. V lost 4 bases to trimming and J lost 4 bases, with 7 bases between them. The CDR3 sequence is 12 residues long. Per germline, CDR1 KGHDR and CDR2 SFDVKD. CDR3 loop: CATSEDGYEQYF. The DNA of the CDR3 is TGTGCCACCAGTGAGGACGGTTACGAGCAGTACTTC.